Each of the 3 T cell receptor beta chains below was sequenced from the same sample in a study of PD-1 blockade in mismatch repair-deficient tumors listed by TCRdb under 2017. The time point tag for this specimen amounts to: peripheral blood before pembrolizumab. The library was prepared using the immunoSEQ multiplex PCR assay. Imported from immuneACCESS, the table was reduced by TCRdb to in-frame sequences with V and J called. These copies leave out some clones; in studies compared against another copy, an unresolved V gene accounts for under half, and the cause of the remainder is not known. The sample records 25,000 to 30,000 clones, roughly 80% of which are singletons. Approximately 3% of the sample belongs to the ten largest clones. The starting material was PBMCs, obtained before pembrolizumab treatment. The source of these receptors is an adult with mismatch repair-deficient cancer.

The chain has TRBV18 and TRBJ1-1; no firm D call. The V end lost 3 bases, the J end lost 1 base, and 6 bases lay between the germline ends. The CDR3 spans 13 residues. CDR1 is KGHSH, CDR2 LQKENI, per germline. CDR3 nucleotide sequence: TGTGCCAGCTCACCTAAACAGAACACTGAAGCTTTCTTT. This gives the protein CASSPKQNTEAFF.

This chain joins TRBV25-1 and TRBJ2-1; D is ambiguous. This CDR3 is 14 amino acids long. With 2 bases removed from V and 4 bases from J, the gap between germline ends came to 9 bases. The germline gives CDR1 MGHDK, CDR2 SYGVNS. DNA of the CDR3: TGTGCCAGCAGTGAAGGGCTTTCGTACAATGAGCAGTTCTTC. As protein: CASSEGLSYNEQFF.

The chain joins TRBV7-2 to TRBJ2-3, with 15 positions matching TRBD2. The CDR3 extends over 16 amino acids. CDR1 and CDR2 from the germline V gene are SGHTA and FQGNSA. Trimming at V came to 5 bases and at J to 5 bases, leaving 5 bases not matched to a gene. DNA for the CDR3: TGTGCCAGCAGCCAGGGACTAGCGGGAGGTGGAGATACGCAGTATTTT. Translated: CASSQGLAGGGDTQYF.